The 29 T cell receptor beta chains in this list originate from one sample, sequenced in a study of vaccination effects on CD4 cells after COVID-19. This table comes from immunoSEQ multiplex PCR, and its TCRdb copy is limited to in-frame clones, with some not included. The sample contains about 70,000 clones, over 65% of which appear only once. Their specific antigens are unknown. Viral peptide pool expansion of antigen-specific CD4+ T cells preceded sequencing in the ViraFEST assay. The culture ran for approximately nine days before CD4+ T cells were isolated. The infection with SARS-CoV-2 (confirmed by PCR) occurred in this person between March and December 2020. The sequencing used CD4+ T cells from PBMCs cultured with HIV peptides, collected before COVID-19 vaccination. The subset was: HIV-1 Nef peptide pool negative control/reference culture. All receptors derive from a human donor who had a prior SARS-CoV-2 infection.

The chain uses TRBV9 and TRBJ2-5; D is unclear. The germline gives CDR1 SGDLS, CDR2 YYNGEE. The V end was cut by 0 bases, the J end by 7 bases, with 4 bases between. This CDR3 has 11 residues. The CDR3 region is CASSVVVTQYF. Written as DNA, the CDR3 is TGTGCCAGCAGCGTAGTAGTGACCCAGTACTTC.

The rearrangement uses TRBV6-5 and TRBJ1-2; 7 bases line up with TRBD1. Unmatched junction bases numbered 15, after V lost 7 bases and J lost 7 bases. Germline CDR1 and CDR2: MNHEY and SVGAGI. The CDR3 is 15 residues long. CDR3 amino acids: CASKYGQAGVVGYTF. For the CDR3, the DNA is TGTGCCAGCAAATATGGACAGGCGGGCGTTGTTGGCTACACCTTC.

This sequence joins TRBV9 and TRBJ1-2, with D possibly being TRBD1 (5 bases). Germline CDR1 reads SGDLS; CDR2 reads YYNGEE. This CDR3 is 14 amino acids long. V was shortened by 7 bases and J by 8 bases, with 21 bases between the two germline ends. CDR3 sequence reads: CASEPEGASRGYTF. DNA of the CDR3: TGTGCCAGCGAACCCGAAGGGGCGTCGAGGGGCTACACCTTC.

This chain links TRBV18 with TRBJ1-1; D remains unclear. V lost 3 bases and J lost 1, with 12 bases in between. CDR1 is KGHSH, CDR2 LQKENI, per germline. There are 15 residues in the CDR3. The CDR3 sequence is CASSPPGRGNTEAFF. CDR3 DNA: TGTGCCAGCTCACCGCCTGGACGGGGGAACACTGAAGCTTTCTTT.

For the CDR3, the DNA is TGTGCCAGCAGCTTAGGATCGGGCGGGACCCCTAGCACAGATACGCAGTATTTT. Its protein is CASSLGSGGTPSTDTQYF. The chain joins TRBV7-9 to TRBJ2-3; a possible D gene is TRBD2 (6 bases). Germline V gene sequence: CDR1 SEHNR, CDR2 FQNEAQ (reference sequence). The length of the CDR3 is 18 residues. V shed 1 base and J shed 0 bases, with 17 bases lying between them.

The chain employs TRBV11-2 and TRBJ1-2, with unresolved D. CDR3 length equals 14 residues. Per the germline V gene, CDR1 is SGHAT and CDR2 is FQNNGV. The V gene lost 5 bases and the J gene lost 8 bases, with 18 bases spanning the gap. The CDR3 region is CASSRAVGVGGYTF. The CDR3 nucleotides are TGTGCCAGCAGCCGAGCGGTTGGTGTCGGCGGCTACACCTTC.

This chain links TRBV24-1 with TRBJ2-1; 13 bases align to TRBD2. V was pared by 3 bases and J by 7 bases, with 8 bases of the junction left unmatched. This CDR3 region has 17 residues. The V gene's germline CDR1 is KGHDR and CDR2 SFDVKD. This CDR3 reads CATSDTPGLAGRNEQFF. CDR3 sequence (DNA): TGTGCCACCAGTGATACGCCGGGACTAGCGGGAAGGAATGAGCAGTTCTTC.

The chain couples TRBV25-1 to TRBJ2-1, with D possibly being TRBD2 (7 bases). V was cut by 6 bases and J by 4 bases, with 13 bases left in between. CDR1 and CDR2 from the germline V gene are MGHDK and SYGVNS. This CDR3 region has 14 residues. CDR3 nucleotide sequence: TGTGCCAGCAGAAAAGCGGGGACATACAATGAGCAGTTCTTC. This codes for CASRKAGTYNEQFF.

This clone was detected a few times. The chain joins TRBV13 to TRBJ2-3; the match to TRBD2 covers 8 bases. The CDR3 is 16 amino acids. Germline V CDR1 and CDR2: PRHDT, FYEKMQ (reference sequence). Trimming at V came to 4 bases and at J to 5 bases, leaving 11 bases not matched to a gene. Written as DNA, the CDR3 is TGTGCCAGCAGCTCAAGGAGCGGGAGCTTAGGAGATACGCAGTATTTT. It yields the protein CASSSRSGSLGDTQYF. Looking up the rest from reference TRBV13 and TRBJ2-3 gives the full variable domain: AAGVIQSPRHLIKEKRETATLKCYPIPRHDTVYWYQQGPGQDPQFLISFYEKMQSDKGSIPDRFSAQQFSDYHSELNMSSLELGDSALYFCASSSRSGSLGDTQYFGPGTRLTVL.

The rearrangement joins TRBV7-2 to TRBJ1-5, with D tentatively TRBD1 (6 bases). The V gene's germline CDR1 is SGHTA and CDR2 FQGNSA. Trimming removed 5 bases at V and 4 bases at J, with 9 bases between. The CDR3 consists of 13 residues. CDR3 sequence reads: CASSAGVNQPQHF. CDR3 bases: TGTGCCAGCAGCGCAGGGGTAAATCAGCCCCAGCATTTT. The whole variable domain, remainder taken from reference TRBV7-2 and TRBJ1-5, is GAGVSQSPSNKVTEKGKDVELRCDPISGHTALYWYRQSLGQGLEFLIYFQGNSAPDKSGLPSDRFSAERTGGSVSTLTIQRTQQEDSAVYLCASSAGVNQPQHFGDGTRLSIL.

This sequence joins TRBV5-1 and TRBJ2-5, with 10 bases aligning to TRBD2. Trimming took 4 bases from V and 4 from J; bases not matched to a gene: 13. The CDR3 covers 17 residues. CDR1 SGHRS and CDR2 YFSETQ come from the germline V gene. The CDR3 here is CASSREVAGGSGETQYF. The CDR3 DNA reads as TGCGCCAGCAGCCGGGAAGTAGCGGGAGGATCTGGAGAGACCCAGTACTTC.

The chain is built from TRBV9 and TRBJ2-5, with D perhaps given as TRBD1 or TRBD2 (8 bases each). Germline values: CDR1 SGDLS, CDR2 YYNGEE. V was clipped by 4 bases and J by 4 bases, with 23 bases between them. The CDR3 extends over 17 amino acids. This chain's CDR3 is CASSPSGQGAHGETQYF. In DNA, the CDR3 is TGTGCCAGCAGCCCTAGCGGGCAGGGGGCGCATGGAGAGACCCAGTACTTC.

The chain recombines TRBV14 with TRBJ2-7; 8 positions agree with TRBD1. The CDR3 extends over 22 amino acids. The V and J ends lost 0 bases and 2 bases, in that order; junction bases with no gene match: 24. Germline CDR1 SGHDN, CDR2 FVKESK. CDR3 sequence: CASSQDKGSQGASWRGTYEQYF. As DNA, the CDR3 is TGTGCCAGCAGCCAAGATAAAGGTTCGCAGGGGGCTTCCTGGCGGGGTACCTACGAGCAGTACTTC.

This clone was seen more than once but under ten times. The genes are TRBV2 and TRBJ2-1, with TRBD2 matching over 11 bases. In germline, CDR1 is SNHLY, CDR2 FYNNEI. The CDR3 is made up of 15 amino acids. V dropped 4 bases and J dropped 3; count of bases not matched to a gene: 2. DNA of the CDR3: TGTGCCAGCAGTGGTGGACTAGCGGGCTACAATGAGCAGTTCTTC. Residues: CASSGGLAGYNEQFF.

The chain has TRBV28 and TRBJ1-3; 8 bases are a match to TRBD1. The CDR3 runs 18 residues. V was pared by 6 bases and J by 0 bases, with 13 bases of the junction left unmatched. In germline, CDR1 is MDHEN, CDR2 SYDVKM. CDR3 amino acids: CASSLQGVLFFSGNTIYF. The CDR3, as DNA: TGTGCCAGCAGCCTACAGGGGGTTCTTTTCTTCTCTGGAAACACCATATATTTT.

This chain links TRBV18 with TRBJ1-2; TRBD1 matches at 7 bases. The CDR3 consists of 17 residues. Germline V lookup: CDR1 KGHSH, CDR2 LQKENI. The trim removed 3 bases at V and 4 bases at J, leaving 14 bases unmatched. Here the CDR3 DNA reads TGTGCCAGCTCACCTTTCGGCGCAGGGGGACGTGGCTATGGCTACACCTTC. Translated: CASSPFGAGGRGYGYTF.

The genes are TRBV5-1 and TRBJ1-1; 11 nucleotides line up with TRBD1. V lost 4 bases and J lost 4; bases outside the gene matches: 3. The CDR3 runs 14 residues. CDR1 is SGHRS, CDR2 YFSETQ, per germline. The CDR3 region has the DNA TGCGCCAGCAGCAGGGACAGGGGGGGCACTGAAGCTTTCTTT. This sequence encodes CASSRDRGGTEAFF.

The V gene is TRBV9, the J gene TRBJ1-4; TRBD1 aligns across 12 bases. There are 16 residues in the CDR3. Germline assignment: CDR1 SGDLS and CDR2 YYNGEE. V trimming: 3 bases; J trimming: 8 bases; junction bases outside the gene matches: 8. The CDR3 loop reads CASSAGTGGGGEKLFF. CDR3 nucleotides: TGTGCCAGCAGCGCCGGGACAGGGGGCGGAGGGGAAAAACTGTTTTTT.

The gene calls are TRBV28 and TRBJ1-1, with TRBD1 identical over 8 bases. V was clipped by 6 bases and J by 1 base; unmatched bases: 4. Germline V gene sequence: CDR1 MDHEN, CDR2 SYDVKM. The CDR3 loop spans 14 amino acids. The CDR3 DNA is TGTGCCAGCAGCGTTGACAGGGGGAACACTGAAGCTTTCTTT. It is translated as CASSVDRGNTEAFF. The whole variable domain, filled in from reference TRBV28 and TRBJ1-1, reads DVKVTQSSRYLVKRTGEKVFLECVQDMDHENMFWYRQDPGLGLRLIYFSYDVKMKEKGDIPEGYSVSREKKERFSLILESASTNQTSMYLCASSVDRGNTEAFFGQGTRLTVV.

This clone was detected once. The rearrangement joins TRBV5-6 to TRBJ2-7; 8 bases match TRBD1. With V trimmed by 3 bases and J by 4 bases, 9 bases remained unmatched. Germline lookup yields CDR1 SGHDT and CDR2 YYEEEE. This CDR3 comprises 15 residues. CDR3 amino acids: CASSSRGTGYYEQYF. CDR3 nucleotide sequence: TGTGCCAGCAGCTCAAGAGGGACAGGATATTACGAGCAGTACTTC.

CDR3 residues: CASSPQGRGTEAFF. The CDR3 nucleotides are TGTGCCAGCAGTCCACAGGGGAGAGGGACTGAAGCTTTCTTT. V is TRBV6-6 and J is TRBJ1-1, with TRBD1 matching over 7 bases. The CDR3 sequence is 14 residues long. CDR1 and CDR2 from the germline V gene are MNHNY and SVGAGI (reference sequence). V shed 5 bases and J 5 bases; nucleotides not matched to a gene: 8.

The chain combines TRBV18 with TRBJ1-1; maybe TRBD1 (6 bases). V lost 2 bases and J lost 5, with 12 bases in between. Germline V gene lookup returns CDR1 KGHSH and CDR2 LQKENI. This CDR3 is built from 14 residues. CDR3 in amino acids: CASSPGGGYTEAFF. CDR3 bases: TGTGCCAGCTCACCAGGGGGGGGCTATACTGAAGCTTTCTTT.

This chain links TRBV6-2 or TRBV6-3 with TRBJ1-1; TRBD1 aligns across 7 bases. Germline V gene data show CDR1 as MNHEY and CDR2 as SVGEGT. J gave up 4 bases and V 5 bases, and 7 bases lay outside the gene matches. The CDR3 sequence is 14 residues long. The CDR3, as DNA: TGTGCCAGCAGTCACCGACAGGGCGGCACTGAAGCTTTCTTT. Amino acids: CASSHRQGGTEAFF.

This clone was counted between two and nine times. This chain connects TRBV9 to TRBJ1-6; tentative D call: TRBD1 (5 bases). V shed 4 bases and J shed 10 bases, with 15 bases lying between them. Germline assignment: CDR1 SGDLS and CDR2 YYNGEE. The CDR3 is 14 residues long. The chain's CDR3 is CASSQGTGGSPLHF. Here the CDR3 DNA reads TGTGCCAGCAGCCAGGGAACAGGTGGGTCACCCCTCCACTTT.

This sequence joins TRBV11-3 and TRBJ2-2; D call uncertain. Germline values: CDR1 SGHNT, CDR2 YENEEA. V was pared by 6 bases and J by 7 bases, with 9 bases between. The CDR3 has 12 amino acids. CDR3 sequence reads: CASSKTSGELFF. The DNA of the CDR3 is TGTGCCAGCAGTAAAACCAGCGGGGAGCTGTTTTTT.

CDR3 sequence (DNA): TGTGCCAGCTCACCAAACAGGGAAAACGAGCAGTACTTC. It encodes CASSPNRENEQYF. This rearrangement joins TRBV18 to TRBJ2-7, with a tentative D call TRBD1 (6 bases). CDR1 and CDR2 (germline): KGHSH, LQKENI. Between the trimmed V and J ends, which lost 2 bases and 5 bases, there was a span of 10 bases. This CDR3 region has 13 residues.

This clone was seen a handful of times. V usage is TRBV20-1 and J usage is TRBJ2-2, with D unclear. V was pared by 3 bases and J by 3 bases, with 8 bases between. Germline V gene sequence: CDR1 DFQATT, CDR2 SNEGSKA (reference sequence). There are 13 residues in the CDR3. The CDR3 loop is CSASYPYTGELFF. CDR3 nucleotide sequence: TGCAGTGCTAGTTACCCCTACACCGGGGAGCTGTTTTTT.

This clone was found a few times. The J gene is TRBJ1-3, the V gene TRBV28, with 7 nucleotides matching TRBD1. Germline values: CDR1 MDHEN, CDR2 SYDVKM. This CDR3 has 17 amino acids. With 4 bases clipped from V and 3 bases from J, the junction kept 12 bases outside the gene matches. The CDR3 DNA sequence: TGTGCCAGCAGTTCTATGGGGGGAAGGGGGCTTGGAAACACCATATATTTT. Protein sequence: CASSSMGGRGLGNTIYF.

The gene calls are TRBV5-6 and TRBJ1-6; 9 nucleotides agree with TRBD1. CDR1 SGHDT and CDR2 YYEEEE come from the germline V gene. V gave up 7 bases and J gave up 0 bases; unmatched junction bases: 5. CDR3 length: 16 residues. CDR3 nucleotides: TGTGCCAGCGGGGACAGGGTGGGCTCCTATAATTCACCCCTCCACTTT. Translation: CASGDRVGSYNSPLHF.